Sequencing of this T cell receptor beta chain was carried out in a study of shared clonotypes between healthy human individuals. Study outcomes and limitations: Non-shared clonotypes showed lower generation probabilities than clonotypes common to all four donors. The study drew on few donors, limiting represented genetic and exposure-history diversity.

A remark on this clone: Its specificity is not known.

Each sample came from a Caucasian adult donor living in Nashville, Tennessee. Here immunoSEQ multiplex PCR was the method, and the copy in TCRdb shows in-frame clones only, minus some. The data hold a few million clones, with approximately 95% observed a single time. Sample: naive CD4+ T cells from PBMCs. The subset: CD45RA+ positively selected. The receptor was isolated from a man between 18 and 35 years old in good health. Some clones in this sample may be carry-over from other donors' samples.

The CDR3 protein is CAWDSVVGGYTF. The CDR3, as DNA: TGTGCCTGGGACAGTGTCGTGGGAGGCTACACCTTC. The chain uses TRBV30 and TRBJ1-2; tentative D call: TRBD1 (5 bases). The ends were cut back, 5 bases at V and 8 bases at J, with 15 bases in the middle. The CDR3 has 12 residues. Germline values: CDR1 GTSNPN, CDR2 SVGIG (reference sequence).